Following are 16 T cell receptor beta chains from one sample sequenced in a study of PD-L1 blockade in urothelial cancer. Time point here: pretreatment peripheral blood. TCRdb keeps only in-frame clones here, not all; method: immunoSEQ multiplex PCR. The sample has around 100,000 clones, roughly 84% seen once. Sequencing used PBMCs, obtained around atezolizumab (anti-PD-L1) treatment. These receptors were collected from a man aged 60 to 69 with urothelial cancer.

The genes are TRBV5-4 and TRBJ2-5, with 8 bases matching TRBD2. In germline, CDR1 is SGHNT, CDR2 YYREEE (reference sequence). J gave up 5 bases and V 3 bases, and 9 bases lay outside the gene matches. The CDR3 covers 15 residues. In DNA, the CDR3 is TGTGCCAGCAGCTCCTCGGGGGGGAACGGCGAGACCCAGTACTTC. It yields the protein CASSSSGGNGETQYF.

This chain connects TRBV10-2 to TRBJ2-3; 7 bases align to TRBD2. The CDR3 has 14 residues. V lost 8 bases and J lost 4; bases outside the gene matches: 9. Germline CDR1 and CDR2: WSHSY and SAAADI. Written as DNA, the CDR3 is TGCGCCAGCCAATTGGGCGGGGGTCCAGATACGCAGTATTTT. This sequence encodes CASQLGGGPDTQYF.

The rearrangement uses TRBV5-4 and TRBJ2-2; D is perhaps TRBD2 (6 bases). Trimming removed 0 bases at V and 0 bases at J, with 12 bases between. The CDR3 runs 17 residues. The germline gives CDR1 SGHNT, CDR2 YYREEE (reference sequence). The CDR3 spells CASSLGGSGPNTGELFF. The CDR3 DNA follows: TGTGCCAGCAGCTTGGGTGGGAGCGGGCCGAACACCGGGGAGCTGTTTTTT.

The V call is TRBV30, the J call TRBJ2-3; no clear D. Trimming took off 0 bases at V and 0 bases at J, with 7 bases between the two ends. The CDR3 extends over 14 amino acids. The germline V gene encodes CDR1 GTSNPN and CDR2 SVGIG (reference sequence). The CDR3 is CAWSVLHSTDTQYF. CDR3 bases: TGTGCCTGGAGTGTACTCCACAGCACAGATACGCAGTATTTT.

J is TRBJ2-3 and V is TRBV6-1, with unresolved D. CDR1 is MNHNS and CDR2 is SASEGT in the germline V gene. This CDR3 has 14 residues. V shed 4 bases and J shed 2 bases, with 10 bases lying between them. The CDR3: CASSVQRLTDTQYF. The CDR3 DNA sequence: TGTGCCAGCAGTGTACAACGACTCACAGATACGCAGTATTTT.

The chain uses TRBV5-1 and TRBJ2-2; D is unclear. Germline V gene data show CDR1 as SGHRS and CDR2 as YFSETQ. V lost 0 bases to trimming and J lost 3 bases, with 6 bases between them. The CDR3 sequence is 14 residues long. For the CDR3, the DNA is TGCGCCAGCAGCTTGGGCGGTGACACCGGGGAGCTGTTTTTT. Its protein product is CASSLGGDTGELFF.

In its sample, this clone was seen once. The chain combines TRBV6-5 with TRBJ2-7; D might be TRBD1 (5 bases). With 2 bases removed from V and 7 bases from J, the gap between germline ends came to 15 bases. Germline values: CDR1 MNHEY, CDR2 SVGAGI. The CDR3 runs 14 residues. This chain's CDR3 is CASSYGQGLKEQYF. CDR3 sequence (DNA): TGTGCCAGCAGTTACGGGCAGGGCCTCAAGGAGCAGTACTTC.

The chain recombines TRBV5-5 with TRBJ2-7; 10 bases line up with TRBD1. Per germline, CDR1 SGHKS and CDR2 YYEKEE (reference sequence). This CDR3 contains 15 residues. V was clipped by 4 bases and J by 7 bases; unmatched bases: 11. The CDR3 loop is CASSRLDRGLGEQYF. Here the CDR3 DNA reads TGTGCCAGCAGCCGATTAGACAGGGGGCTAGGGGAGCAGTACTTC.

The chain has TRBV18 and TRBJ1-1; 7 positions agree with TRBD1. The CDR3 contains 15 residues. V trimming: 5 bases; J trimming: 0 bases; junction bases outside the gene matches: 6. From germline, CDR1 is KGHSH and CDR2 LQKENI. CDR3 residues: CASSTGTALNTEAFF. The CDR3 region has the DNA TGTGCCAGCTCAACAGGGACAGCCTTGAACACTGAAGCTTTCTTT.

The chain joins TRBV28 to TRBJ1-1; 9 nucleotides align to TRBD1. Germline V lookup: CDR1 MDHEN, CDR2 SYDVKM. V shed 5 bases, J shed 11 bases, and the junction held 3 bases outside the gene matches. The CDR3 extends over 11 amino acids. CDR3 sequence reads: CASSGTGWAFF. The CDR3 bases are TGTGCCAGCAGTGGGACAGGGTGGGCTTTCTTT.

The rearrangement uses TRBV11-3 and TRBJ1-1, with D maybe TRBD1 (6 bases). The CDR3 is 11 residues long. Germline V gene data show CDR1 as SGHNT and CDR2 as YENEEA. V lost 1 base and J 11 bases, leaving 8 bases between the germline ends. This chain's CDR3 is CASSLGQGAFF. The DNA for the CDR3 is TGTGCCAGCAGCTTAGGGCAGGGGGCTTTCTTT.

The gene calls are TRBV2 and TRBJ1-3; 8 bases are a match to TRBD1. The CDR3 length is 13 residues. The V segment lost 7 bases and the J segment 2 bases; nucleotides outside the gene matches: 1. In germline, CDR1 is SNHLY, CDR2 FYNNEI. The CDR3 reads CASKQGAGNTIYF. The CDR3 region has the DNA TGTGCCAGCAAACAGGGGGCTGGAAACACCATATATTTT.

The chain recombines TRBV29-1 with TRBJ1-4; D unclear. Between the trimmed V and J ends, which lost 8 bases and 8 bases, there was a span of 24 bases. The CDR3 covers 15 residues. Germline-derived CDR1 and CDR2 are SQVTM and ANQGSEA. This chain's CDR3 is CSSLPGRSEGEKLFF. The CDR3 DNA sequence: TGCAGCTCGCTGCCCGGGAGGTCGGAAGGGGAAAAACTGTTTTTT. The full variable domain, completed using reference TRBV29-1 and TRBJ1-4, is SAVISQKPSRDICQRGTSLTIQCQVDSQVTMMFWYRQQPGQSLTLIATANQGSEATYESGFVIDKFPISRPNLTFSTLTVSNMSPEDSSIYLCSSLPGRSEGEKLFFGSGTQLSVL.

The J gene is TRBJ1-2, the V gene TRBV27, with 10 bases identical to TRBD1. Trimming cost V 5 bases and J 8 bases; bases outside gene matches: 8. CDR1 is MNHEY and CDR2 is SMNVEV in the germline V gene (reference sequence). This CDR3 is built from 14 residues. CDR3 residues: CASSPGQGSRGYTF. CDR3 sequence (DNA): TGTGCCAGCAGTCCGGGACAGGGGTCCAGGGGCTACACCTTC.

The chain uses TRBV28 and TRBJ1-1; D might be TRBD1 (5 bases). CDR1 and CDR2 (germline): MDHEN, SYDVKM. This CDR3 has 15 residues. The V end was cut by 3 bases, the J end by 5 bases, with 16 bases between. CDR3 region: CASSLGDYQGTEAFF. The CDR3 DNA follows: TGTGCCAGCAGTTTGGGGGACTACCAAGGGACTGAAGCTTTCTTT.

This clone was seen a handful of times. This sequence joins TRBV7-3 and TRBJ1-1; no firm D call. Trimming left V 5 bases short and J 5 bases short, with 12 bases between. CDR1 and CDR2 from the germline V gene are SGHTA and FQGTGA. This CDR3 has 13 amino acids. CDR3 DNA sequence: TGTGCCAGCAGCCGGGTGACGGGAACTGAAGCTTTCTTT. Residues: CASSRVTGTEAFF.